A selection of T cell receptor beta chains follows, all from one sample in a study of memory CD4+ T cells and cytomegalovirus serostatus. Assay: immunoSEQ multiplex PCR; the TCRdb copy retains only in-frame clones and omits some. This repertoire shows about 58,000 clones, less than 85% found once; its top ten account for under 0.5%. Sequenced sample: memory CD4+ T cells from blood. These receptors came from an adult in good health and CMV-seronegative. Some clones in this sample may be carry-over from other donors' samples. Both conserved end residues are part of each CDR3. Clone size is given for some rows only: seen once, a few or many times, or a class if the clone is expanded.

j_gene: TRBJ2-7
abundance: NA
v_gene: TRBV29-1
CDR3aa: CSVEGQVVGEQYF

j_gene: TRBJ2-2
abundance: once
v_gene: TRBV19
CDR3aa: CASSIKAGGTGELFF

j_gene: TRBJ2-1
abundance: NA
v_gene: TRBV18
CDR3aa: CASSQQQLAGSGGEQFF

j_gene: TRBJ2-4
abundance: NA
v_gene: TRBV18
CDR3aa: CASSPFRAKNIQYF

j_gene: TRBJ2-3
abundance: NA
v_gene: TRBV7-3
CDR3aa: CASSLMAPSSTDTQYF

j_gene: TRBJ1-1
abundance: NA
v_gene: TRBV14
CDR3aa: CASSQKGGTEAFF

j_gene: TRBJ2-3
abundance: NA
v_gene: TRBV5-1
CDR3aa: CASRRGTSLSGSTDTQYF

j_gene: TRBJ2-7
abundance: NA
v_gene: TRBV7-9
CDR3aa: CASSFQGHEQYF

j_gene: TRBJ2-1
abundance: few
v_gene: TRBV1
CDR3aa: CTSSDRDPPYNEQFF

j_gene: TRBJ1-2
abundance: NA
v_gene: TRBV11-2
CDR3aa: CASSRGTTGSVYGYTF

j_gene: TRBJ2-1
abundance: NA
v_gene: TRBV7-2
CDR3aa: CASSLESGIWGNEQFF

j_gene: TRBJ2-3
abundance: NA
v_gene: TRBV19
CDR3aa: CASTRRDLMDTQYF

j_gene: TRBJ2-3
abundance: few
v_gene: TRBV19
CDR3aa: CASKAFGDAYTDTQYF

j_gene: TRBJ2-1
abundance: once
v_gene: TRBV5-4
CDR3aa: CASSLAGGTAYNEQFF

j_gene: TRBJ2-2
abundance: NA
v_gene: TRBV9
CDR3aa: CASSGGFDPGELFF

j_gene: TRBJ2-5
abundance: NA
v_gene: TRBV30
CDR3aa: CAWSVRRTSGSGETQYF

j_gene: TRBJ2-3
abundance: NA
v_gene: TRBV5-8
CDR3aa: CASSLMSVIDTQYF

j_gene: TRBJ2-4
abundance: NA
v_gene: TRBV19
CDR3aa: CASSIAIAKNIQYF

j_gene: TRBJ2-2
abundance: NA
v_gene: TRBV4-1
CDR3aa: CASSQEGGGIGSGELFF

j_gene: TRBJ1-2
abundance: NA
v_gene: TRBV5-1
CDR3aa: CASSLGPAGPRGGYTF

j_gene: TRBJ2-7
abundance: NA
v_gene: TRBV4-2
CDR3aa: CASSQDGDNYEQYF

j_gene: TRBJ2-1
abundance: NA
v_gene: TRBV5-4
CDR3aa: CASRITSGRGWIF

j_gene: TRBJ2-6
abundance: once
v_gene: TRBV28
CDR3aa: CASSSGRNSGANVLTF

j_gene: TRBJ2-5
abundance: NA
v_gene: TRBV11-2
CDR3aa: CASSSEDQYF

j_gene: TRBJ2-1
abundance: NA
v_gene: TRBV5-4
CDR3aa: CASSPSSNYNEQFF

j_gene: TRBJ2-1
abundance: NA
v_gene: TRBV5-1
CDR3aa: CASSGSRDWEQFF

j_gene: TRBJ2-7
abundance: once
v_gene: TRBV6-6
CDR3aa: CASSPFGPYEQYF

j_gene: TRBJ2-7
abundance: NA
v_gene: TRBV7-8
CDR3aa: CASSRRDRDNEQYF

j_gene: TRBJ2-7
abundance: once
v_gene: TRBV30
CDR3aa: CAWSVQGWAEQYF

j_gene: TRBJ1-1
abundance: NA
v_gene: TRBV27
CDR3aa: CASSLRWSGRGAFF

j_gene: TRBJ2-1
abundance: NA
v_gene: TRBV7-3
CDR3aa: CASSLLAGGPDEQFF

j_gene: TRBJ2-7
abundance: NA
v_gene: TRBV18
CDR3aa: CASSPPGLAREQYF

j_gene: TRBJ2-1
abundance: NA
v_gene: TRBV7-3
CDR3aa: CASSPGSGLAGNEQFF

j_gene: TRBJ1-1
abundance: NA
v_gene: TRBV4-2
CDR3aa: CASSRGTGVIESEAFF

j_gene: TRBJ1-2
abundance: medium-sized
v_gene: TRBV2
CDR3aa: CASTDEQTGPGYTF

j_gene: TRBJ2-7
abundance: NA
v_gene: TRBV7-2
CDR3aa: CASSLRPAGVYEQYF

j_gene: TRBJ2-7
abundance: NA
v_gene: TRBV11-2
CDR3aa: CASSLGLANYEQYF

j_gene: TRBJ2-7
abundance: NA
v_gene: TRBV7-9
CDR3aa: CASSLGSGSYEQYF

j_gene: TRBJ2-5
abundance: NA
v_gene: TRBV5-4
CDR3aa: CASTTQGWEETQYF

j_gene: TRBJ1-2
abundance: NA
v_gene: TRBV29-1
CDR3aa: CSVGVTSGRKNYGYTF

j_gene: TRBJ2-5
abundance: NA
v_gene: TRBV5-1
CDR3aa: CASSLALAKETQYF

j_gene: TRBJ1-6
abundance: NA
v_gene: TRBV28
CDR3aa: CASTGRYNSPLHF

j_gene: TRBJ2-7
abundance: NA
v_gene: TRBV6-1
CDR3aa: CASSPDRGYEQYF

j_gene: TRBJ1-1
abundance: NA
v_gene: TRBV5-1
CDR3aa: CASSDPDGFRAFF

j_gene: TRBJ1-1
abundance: NA
v_gene: TRBV25-1
CDR3aa: CASNPTGVTEAFF

j_gene: TRBJ1-3
abundance: NA
v_gene: TRBV7-2
CDR3aa: CASSPGGPHESTIYF

j_gene: TRBJ2-2
abundance: NA
v_gene: TRBV5-8
CDR3aa: CASSLASGKTGELFF